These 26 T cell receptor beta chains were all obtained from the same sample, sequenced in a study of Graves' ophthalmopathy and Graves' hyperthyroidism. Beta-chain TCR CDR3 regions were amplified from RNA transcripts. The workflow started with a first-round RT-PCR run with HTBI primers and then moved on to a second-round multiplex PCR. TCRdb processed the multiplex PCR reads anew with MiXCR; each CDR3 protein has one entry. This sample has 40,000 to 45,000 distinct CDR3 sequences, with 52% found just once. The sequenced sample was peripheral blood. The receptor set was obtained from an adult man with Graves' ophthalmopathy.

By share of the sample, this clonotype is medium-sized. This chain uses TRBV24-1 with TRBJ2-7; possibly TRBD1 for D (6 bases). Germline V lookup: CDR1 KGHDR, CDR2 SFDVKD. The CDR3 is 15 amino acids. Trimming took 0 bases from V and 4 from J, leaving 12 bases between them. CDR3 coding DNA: TGTGCCACCAGTGATTTGCAGACAGGCATTTACGAGCAGTACGTC. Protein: CATSDLQTGIYEQYV.

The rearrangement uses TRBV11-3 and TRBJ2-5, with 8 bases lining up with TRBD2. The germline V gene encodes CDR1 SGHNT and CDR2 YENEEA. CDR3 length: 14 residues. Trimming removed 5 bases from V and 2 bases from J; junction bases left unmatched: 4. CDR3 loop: CASSDSGSQETQYF. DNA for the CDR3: TGTGCCAGCAGCGACAGCGGGAGTCAAGAGACCCAGTACTTC.

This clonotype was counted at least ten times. The CDR3 here is CASSIRVEEKLFF. For the CDR3, the DNA is TGTGCCAGTAGTATCAGGGTAGAGGAAAAACTGTTTTTT. This rearrangement joins TRBV19 to TRBJ1-4, with D possibly TRBD1 on 5 matching bases. The V end was cut by 3 bases, the J end by 8 bases, with 10 bases between. Germline CDR1 is LNHDA and CDR2 is SQIVND (reference sequence). This CDR3 region has 13 residues.

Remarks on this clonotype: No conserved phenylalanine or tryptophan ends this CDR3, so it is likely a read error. This chain's CDR3 is CASSLAAGIGELFL. The CDR3 DNA sequence: TGTGCCAGCAGCTTAGCGGCAGGGATCGGGGAGCTGTTTCTT. The chain links TRBV11-1 to TRBJ2-2, with D tentatively TRBD1 (5 bases). This CDR3 has 14 amino acids. The germline V gene encodes CDR1 SGHAT and CDR2 FQDESV (reference sequence). The V and J ends lost 0 bases and 7 bases respectively, with 9 bases between them.

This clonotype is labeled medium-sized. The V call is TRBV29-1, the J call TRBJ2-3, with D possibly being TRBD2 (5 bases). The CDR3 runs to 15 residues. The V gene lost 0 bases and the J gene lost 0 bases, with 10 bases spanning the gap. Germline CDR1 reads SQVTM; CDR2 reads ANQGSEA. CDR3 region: CSVEDGRASTDTQYF. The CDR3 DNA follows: TGCAGCGTTGAAGATGGGCGGGCTAGCACAGATACGCAGTATTTT.

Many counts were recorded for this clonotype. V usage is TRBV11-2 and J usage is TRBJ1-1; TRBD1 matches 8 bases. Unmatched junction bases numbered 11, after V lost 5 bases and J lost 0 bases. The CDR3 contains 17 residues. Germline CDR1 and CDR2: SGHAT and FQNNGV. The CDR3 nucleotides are TGTGCCAGCAGCCCAGACCCAGGGGGCAAGATGAACACTGAAGCTTTCTTT. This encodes CASSPDPGGKMNTEAFF.

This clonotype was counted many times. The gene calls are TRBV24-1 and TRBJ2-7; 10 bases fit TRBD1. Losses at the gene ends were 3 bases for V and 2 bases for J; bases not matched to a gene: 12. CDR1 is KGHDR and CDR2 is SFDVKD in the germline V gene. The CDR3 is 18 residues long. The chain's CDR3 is CATSDLPRQGATAYEQYF. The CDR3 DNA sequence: TGTGCCACCAGTGATCTTCCCCGACAGGGGGCTACAGCCTACGAGCAGTACTTC.

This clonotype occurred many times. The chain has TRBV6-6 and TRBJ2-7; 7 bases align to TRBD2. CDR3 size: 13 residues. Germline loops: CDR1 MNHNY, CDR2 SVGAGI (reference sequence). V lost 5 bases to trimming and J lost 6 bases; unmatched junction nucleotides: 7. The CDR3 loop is CASSADWGGEQYV. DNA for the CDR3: TGTGCCAGCAGTGCTGATTGGGGGGGCGAGCAGTACGTC.

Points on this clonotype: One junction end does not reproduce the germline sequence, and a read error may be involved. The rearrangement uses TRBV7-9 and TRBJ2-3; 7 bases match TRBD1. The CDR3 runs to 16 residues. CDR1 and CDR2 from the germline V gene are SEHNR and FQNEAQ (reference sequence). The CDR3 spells CASSQGDRAKTDTQCF. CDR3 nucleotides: TGTGCTAGCAGCCAAGGTGACAGGGCTAAGACAGATACGCAGTGTTTT. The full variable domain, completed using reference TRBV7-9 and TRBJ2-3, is DTGVSQNPRHKITKRGQNVTFRCDPISEHNRLYWYRQTLGQGPEFLTYFQNEAQLEKSRLLSDRFSAERPKGSFSTLEIQRTEQGDSAMYLCASSQGDRAKTDTQCFGPGTRLTVL.

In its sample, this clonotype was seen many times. CDR3 amino acids: CASSSADTQYF. In DNA form, the CDR3 reads TGCGCCAGCAGCTCCGCAGATACGCAGTATTTT. This chain links TRBV5-1 with TRBJ2-3; D remains ambiguous. Trimming pared 3 bases from V and 4 bases from J, leaving 3 bases between. Germline lookup yields CDR1 SGHRS and CDR2 YFSETQ. This CDR3 region has 11 residues.

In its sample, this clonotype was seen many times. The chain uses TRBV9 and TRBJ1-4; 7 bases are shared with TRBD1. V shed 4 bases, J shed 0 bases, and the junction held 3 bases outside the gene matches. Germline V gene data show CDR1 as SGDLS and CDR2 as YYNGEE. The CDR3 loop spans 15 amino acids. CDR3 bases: TGTGCCAGCAGCATAACAGGGGCAACTAATGAAAAACTGTTTTTT. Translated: CASSITGATNEKLFF.

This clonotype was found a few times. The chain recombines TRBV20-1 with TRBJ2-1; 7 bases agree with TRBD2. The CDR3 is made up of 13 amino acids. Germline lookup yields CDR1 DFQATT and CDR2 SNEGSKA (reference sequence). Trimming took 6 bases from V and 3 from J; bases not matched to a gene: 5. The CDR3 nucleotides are TGCAGTGCCCAACTAGCGAACTACAATGAGCAGTTCTTC. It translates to CSAQLANYNEQFF.

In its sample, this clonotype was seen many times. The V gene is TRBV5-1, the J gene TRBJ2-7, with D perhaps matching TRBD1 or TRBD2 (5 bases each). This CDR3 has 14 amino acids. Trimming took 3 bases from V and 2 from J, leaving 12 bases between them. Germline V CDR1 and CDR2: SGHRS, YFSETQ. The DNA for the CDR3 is TGCGCCAGCAGCTCCGGGACCCTAACCTACGAGCAGTACTTC. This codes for CASSSGTLTYEQYF.

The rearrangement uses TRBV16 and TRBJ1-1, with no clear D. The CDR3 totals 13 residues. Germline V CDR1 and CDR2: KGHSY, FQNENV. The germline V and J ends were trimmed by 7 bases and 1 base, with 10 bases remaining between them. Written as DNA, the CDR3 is TGTGCCAGCACGCGACGGGGGAACACTGAAGCTTTCTTT. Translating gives CASTRRGNTEAFF.

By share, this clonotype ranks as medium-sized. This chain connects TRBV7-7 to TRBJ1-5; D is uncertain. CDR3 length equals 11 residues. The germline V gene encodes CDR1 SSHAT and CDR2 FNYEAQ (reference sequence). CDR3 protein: CVSAVNQPQHF. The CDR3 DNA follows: TGTGTTTCCGCAGTCAATCAGCCCCAGCATTTT.

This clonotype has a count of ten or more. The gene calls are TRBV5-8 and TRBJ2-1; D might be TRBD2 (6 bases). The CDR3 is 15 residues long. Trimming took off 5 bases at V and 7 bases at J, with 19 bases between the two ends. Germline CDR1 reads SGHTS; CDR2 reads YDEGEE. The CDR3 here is CASSYGGAGRNEQFF. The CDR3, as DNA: TGTGCCAGCAGTTACGGCGGGGCGGGGAGGAATGAGCAGTTCTTC.

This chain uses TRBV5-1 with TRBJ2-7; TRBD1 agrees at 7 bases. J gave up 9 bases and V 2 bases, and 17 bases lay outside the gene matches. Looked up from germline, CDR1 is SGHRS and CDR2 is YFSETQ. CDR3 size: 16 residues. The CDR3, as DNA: TGCGCCAGCAGCTTAAGTTTCAGGGGGACGTACGATGTGCAGTACTTC. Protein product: CASSLSFRGTYDVQYF.

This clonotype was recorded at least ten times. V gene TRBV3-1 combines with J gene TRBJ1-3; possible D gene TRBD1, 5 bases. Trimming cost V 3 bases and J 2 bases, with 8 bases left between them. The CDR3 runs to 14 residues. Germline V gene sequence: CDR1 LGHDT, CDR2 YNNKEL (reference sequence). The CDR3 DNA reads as TGTGCCAGCAGCCAGTCAGGGCCTGGAAACACCATATATTTT. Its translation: CASSQSGPGNTIYF.

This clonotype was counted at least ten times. The DNA of the CDR3 is TGTGCCTGGAGTCTACAGAGCAATCAGCCCCAGCATTTT. Translation: CAWSLQSNQPQHF. The chain is built from TRBV30 and TRBJ1-5, with no clear D. Trimming took off 2 bases at V and 1 base at J, with 6 bases between the two ends. CDR1 and CDR2 from the germline V gene are GTSNPN and SVGIG (reference sequence). CDR3 length equals 13 residues.

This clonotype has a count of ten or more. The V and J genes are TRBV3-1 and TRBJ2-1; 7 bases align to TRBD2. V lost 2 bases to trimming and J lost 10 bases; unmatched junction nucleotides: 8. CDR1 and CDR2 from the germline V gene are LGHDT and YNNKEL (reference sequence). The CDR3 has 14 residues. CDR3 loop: CASSQTSVVGEQFF. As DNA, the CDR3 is TGTGCCAGCAGCCAAACTAGCGTCGTAGGGGAGCAGTTCTTC.

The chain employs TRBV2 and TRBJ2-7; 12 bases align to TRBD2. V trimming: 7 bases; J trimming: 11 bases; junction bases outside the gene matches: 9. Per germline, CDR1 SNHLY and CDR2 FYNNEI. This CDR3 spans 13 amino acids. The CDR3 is CASNILAGGPEYF. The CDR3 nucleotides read TGTGCCAGCAACATACTAGCGGGAGGCCCAGAGTACTTC.

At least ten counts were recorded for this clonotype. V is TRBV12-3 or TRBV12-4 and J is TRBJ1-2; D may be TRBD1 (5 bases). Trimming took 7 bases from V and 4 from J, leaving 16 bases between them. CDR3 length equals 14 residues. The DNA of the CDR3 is TGTGCCAGCAATTTCGGGACCGACTCCTATGGCTACACCTTC. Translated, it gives CASNFGTDSYGYTF.

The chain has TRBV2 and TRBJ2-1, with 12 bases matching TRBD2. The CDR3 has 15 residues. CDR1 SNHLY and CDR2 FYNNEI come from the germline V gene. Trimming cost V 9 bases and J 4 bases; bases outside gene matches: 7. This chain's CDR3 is CASIPSGGGYNEQFF. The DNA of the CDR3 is TGTGCCAGTATCCCTAGCGGGGGGGGATACAATGAGCAGTTCTTC.

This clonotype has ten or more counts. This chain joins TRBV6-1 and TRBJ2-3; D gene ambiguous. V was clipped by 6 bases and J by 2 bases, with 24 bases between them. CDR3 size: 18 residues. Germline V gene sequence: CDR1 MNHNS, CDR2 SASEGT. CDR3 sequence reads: CASRGRYSLKINTDTQYF. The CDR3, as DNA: TGTGCCAGCAGAGGCAGGTACAGCCTAAAAATCAACACAGATACGCAGTATTTT.

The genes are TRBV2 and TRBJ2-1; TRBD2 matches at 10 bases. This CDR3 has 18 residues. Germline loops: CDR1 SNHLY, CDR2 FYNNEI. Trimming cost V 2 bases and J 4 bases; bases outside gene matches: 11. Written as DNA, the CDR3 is TGTGCCAGCAGTGAACCAGCAGGGACTAGCGCAAATTACAATGAGCAGTTCTTC. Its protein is CASSEPAGTSANYNEQFF.

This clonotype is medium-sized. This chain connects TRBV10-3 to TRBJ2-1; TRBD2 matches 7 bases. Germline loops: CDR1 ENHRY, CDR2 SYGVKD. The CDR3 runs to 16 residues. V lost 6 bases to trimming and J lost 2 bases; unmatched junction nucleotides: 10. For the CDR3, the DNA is TGTGCCATCAGGCAAGCGGGGTCGCGTACCTACAATGAGCAGTTCTTC. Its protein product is CAIRQAGSRTYNEQFF.